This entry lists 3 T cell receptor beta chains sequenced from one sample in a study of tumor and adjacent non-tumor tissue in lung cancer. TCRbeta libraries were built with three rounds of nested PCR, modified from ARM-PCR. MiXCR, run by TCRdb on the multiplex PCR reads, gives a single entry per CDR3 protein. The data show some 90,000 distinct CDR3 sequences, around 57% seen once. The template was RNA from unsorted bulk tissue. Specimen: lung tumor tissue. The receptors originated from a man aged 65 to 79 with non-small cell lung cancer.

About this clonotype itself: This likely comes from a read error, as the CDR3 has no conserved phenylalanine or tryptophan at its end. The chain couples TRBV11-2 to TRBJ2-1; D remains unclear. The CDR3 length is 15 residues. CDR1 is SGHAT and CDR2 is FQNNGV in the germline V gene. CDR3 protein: CTSSQGTSAYNEQFI. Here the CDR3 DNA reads TGTACCAGCAGCCAAGGCACTTCAGCCTACAATGAGCAGTTCATC.

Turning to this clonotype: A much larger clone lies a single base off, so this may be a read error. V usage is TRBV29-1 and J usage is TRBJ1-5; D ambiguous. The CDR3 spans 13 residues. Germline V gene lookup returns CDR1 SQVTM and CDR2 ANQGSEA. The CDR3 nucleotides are TGCAGCGTTGGGGGTCGAGGGAATCAGCCCAAGCATTTT. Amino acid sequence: CSVGGRGNQPKHF. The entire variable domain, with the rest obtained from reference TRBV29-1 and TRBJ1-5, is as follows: SAVISQKPSRDICQRGTSLTIQCQVDSQVTMMFWYRQQPGQSLTLIATANQGSEATYESGFVIDKFPISRPNLTFSTLTVSNMSPEDSSIYLCSVGGRGNQPKHFGDGTRLSIL.

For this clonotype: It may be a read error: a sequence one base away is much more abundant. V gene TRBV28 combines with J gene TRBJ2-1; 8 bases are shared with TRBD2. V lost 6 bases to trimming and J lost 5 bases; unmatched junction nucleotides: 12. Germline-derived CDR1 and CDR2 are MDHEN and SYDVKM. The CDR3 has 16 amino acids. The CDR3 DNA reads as TGTGCCAGCAGATTAGTAGAGCGGGGGCTAAACAATGAGCAGTTCTTC. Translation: CASRLVERGLNNEQFF.